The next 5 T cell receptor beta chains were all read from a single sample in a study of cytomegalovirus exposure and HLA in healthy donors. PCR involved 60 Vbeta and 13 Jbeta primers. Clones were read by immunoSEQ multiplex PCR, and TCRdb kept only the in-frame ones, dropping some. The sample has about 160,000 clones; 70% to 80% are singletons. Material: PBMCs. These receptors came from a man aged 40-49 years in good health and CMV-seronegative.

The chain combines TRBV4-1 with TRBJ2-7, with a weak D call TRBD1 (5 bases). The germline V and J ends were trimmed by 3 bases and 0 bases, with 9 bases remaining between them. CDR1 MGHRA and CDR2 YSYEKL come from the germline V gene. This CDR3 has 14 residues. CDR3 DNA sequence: TGCGCCAGCAGCCACAGGACAAACTCCTACGAGCAGTACGTC. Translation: CASSHRTNSYEQYV.

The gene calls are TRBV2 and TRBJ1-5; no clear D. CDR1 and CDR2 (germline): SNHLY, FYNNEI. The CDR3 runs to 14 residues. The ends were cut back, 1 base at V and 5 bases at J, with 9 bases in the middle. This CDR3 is CASSEGALYQPQHF. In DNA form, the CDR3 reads TGTGCCAGCAGTGAAGGGGCACTTTATCAGCCCCAGCATTTT.

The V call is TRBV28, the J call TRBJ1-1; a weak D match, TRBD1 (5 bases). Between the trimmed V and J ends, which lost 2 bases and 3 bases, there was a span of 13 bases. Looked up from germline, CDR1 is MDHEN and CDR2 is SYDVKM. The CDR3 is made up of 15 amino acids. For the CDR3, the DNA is TGTGCCAGCAGTTTAGCTCTGGGGGGAGACACTGAAGCTTTCTTT. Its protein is CASSLALGGDTEAFF.

The CDR3 DNA is TGTGCCAGCAGTTCCATTCTCGGGGCCAGCGGGTACAATGAGCAGTTCTTC. It translates to CASSSILGASGYNEQFF. The chain joins TRBV28 to TRBJ2-1; D might be TRBD2 (6 bases). V was trimmed by 4 bases and J by 4 bases, leaving 20 bases between them. CDR1 is MDHEN and CDR2 is SYDVKM in the germline V gene. CDR3 length: 17 residues.

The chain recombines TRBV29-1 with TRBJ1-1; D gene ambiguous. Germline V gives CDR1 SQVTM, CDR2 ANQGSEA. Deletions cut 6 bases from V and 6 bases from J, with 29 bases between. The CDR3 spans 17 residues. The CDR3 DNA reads TGCAGCGTCTTCTTGCCGTCGGACTTGCCAGAAATTCCTGAAGCTTTCTTT. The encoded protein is CSVFLPSDLPEIPEAFF.